What follows are 24 T cell receptor beta chains derived from one specimen sequenced in a study of blood T cell repertoires in COVID-19. The protocol was immunoSEQ multiplex PCR, while the TCRdb copy is restricted to in-frame clones and leaves out a portion. The sample yields a few hundred thousand clones, roughly nine tenths seen once. Sequencing was performed on PBMCs or T cells enriched from blood (not recorded which). These receptors were obtained from a woman under 40 who had recovered from COVID-19.

This chain connects TRBV9 to TRBJ2-4; no clear D. Trimming removed 3 bases from V and 0 bases from J, with 7 bases in between. Germline V gives CDR1 SGDLS, CDR2 YYNGEE. CDR3 length: 14 residues. CDR3 DNA: TGTGCCAGCAGCGCGGAGCTAGCCAAAAACATTCAGTACTTC. The encoded protein is CASSAELAKNIQYF.

The chain joins TRBV18 to TRBJ2-7, with 11 bases fitting TRBD2. Germline-derived CDR1 and CDR2 are KGHSH and LQKENI. This CDR3 has 16 amino acids. The ends lost 4 bases at V and 1 base at J; junction bases unmatched: 6. The CDR3 loop reads CASSRYGTSGSYEQYF. CDR3 DNA sequence: TGTGCCAGCTCACGCTACGGGACTAGCGGATCCTACGAGCAGTACTTC.

The V and J genes are TRBV5-1 and TRBJ1-2, with TRBD1 identical over 10 bases. This CDR3 spans 14 amino acids. V gave up 2 bases and J gave up 4 bases; unmatched junction bases: 2. Germline V gene sequence: CDR1 SGHRS, CDR2 YFSETQ. The CDR3 DNA sequence: TGCGCCAGCAGCTTCGGGACAGGGGTCTATGGCTACACCTTC. Protein product: CASSFGTGVYGYTF.

The rearrangement joins TRBV20-1 to TRBJ2-3, with D maybe TRBD2 (6 bases). This CDR3 has 15 amino acids. The germline V and J ends were trimmed by 3 bases and 0 bases, with 13 bases remaining between them. Germline V gives CDR1 DFQATT, CDR2 SNEGSKA (reference sequence). The CDR3: CSASGDSRSTDTQYF. The CDR3 DNA sequence: TGCAGTGCTAGTGGGGACTCGCGTAGCACAGATACGCAGTATTTT.

The chain uses TRBV11-2 and TRBJ2-6; maybe TRBD2 (7 bases). Germline CDR1 reads SGHAT; CDR2 reads FQNNGV. CDR3 size: 17 residues. The V gene lost 5 bases and the J gene lost 3 bases, with 17 bases spanning the gap. CDR3 nucleotides: TGTGCCAGCAGCCAGGGGAGGGGCGCCCGTGGGGCCAACGTCCTGACTTTC. It translates to CASSQGRGARGANVLTF.

The rearrangement links TRBV6-2 or TRBV6-3 to TRBJ2-7, with 12 bases that match TRBD2. V dropped 0 bases and J dropped 0; count of bases not matched to a gene: 0. Germline V CDR1 and CDR2: MNHEY, SVGEGT. The CDR3 is made up of 16 amino acids. CDR3: CASSYSTSGSSYEQYF. Written as DNA, the CDR3 is TGTGCCAGCAGTTACTCGACTAGCGGGAGCTCCTACGAGCAGTACTTC.

The chain uses TRBV25-1 and TRBJ1-2; D unclear. This CDR3 is built from 15 residues. The germline V and J ends were trimmed by 3 bases and 8 bases, with 19 bases remaining between them. Germline V gene data show CDR1 as MGHDK and CDR2 as SYGVNS. CDR3 nucleotide sequence: TGTGCCAGCAGTGAGGAGGGAAGCCCGGTGGGGGGCTACACCTTC. Translated, it gives CASSEEGSPVGGYTF.

This clone was recorded only once. V usage is TRBV7-2 and J usage is TRBJ1-3; a weak D match, TRBD1 (6 bases). Looked up from germline, CDR1 is SGHTA and CDR2 is FQGNSA. Trimming removed 10 bases at V and 1 base at J, with 14 bases between. This CDR3 has 14 amino acids. The CDR3, as DNA: TGTGCCACCGGCGAAACAGGGTCTGGAAACACCATATATTTT. Translated: CATGETGSGNTIYF.

V usage is TRBV25-1 and J usage is TRBJ2-3; weak D call: TRBD2 (6 bases). This CDR3 region has 14 residues. Germline assignment: CDR1 MGHDK and CDR2 SYGVNS. V gave up 8 bases and J gave up 4 bases, with 16 bases separating them. The CDR3 DNA is TGTGCCAGCGACCCGGGGGTCAAGGCAGATACGCAGTATTTT. This codes for CASDPGVKADTQYF.

The chain joins TRBV2 to TRBJ1-4, with 7 bases matching TRBD1. J was trimmed by 7 bases and V by 8 bases; bases with no gene match: 7. The CDR3 is 13 residues long. Germline V gives CDR1 SNHLY, CDR2 FYNNEI. DNA of the CDR3: TGTGCCAGCGGGGGGACAGAAGCTGAAAAACTGTTTTTT. Protein: CASGGTEAEKLFF. Using reference TRBV2 and TRBJ1-4 for the parts outside the CDR3, the full variable domain is EPEVTQTPSHQVTQMGQEVILRCVPISNHLYFYWYRQILGQKVEFLVSFYNNEISEKSEIFDDQFSVERPDGSNFTLKIRSTKLEDSAMYFCASGGTEAEKLFFGSGTQLSVL.

The chain has TRBV10-3 and TRBJ1-2, with D unclear. The ends were cut back, 2 bases at V and 7 bases at J, with 17 bases in the middle. This CDR3 region has 15 residues. Germline lookup yields CDR1 ENHRY and CDR2 SYGVKD. The CDR3 nucleotides are TGTGCCATCAGTGAGAAAGACCGGGAACGGTCTGGCTACACCTTC. Amino acid sequence: CAISEKDRERSGYTF.

This clone was detected only once. This chain connects TRBV3-1 (or the pseudogene TRBV3-2) to TRBJ2-7; D is unclear. Germline values: CDR1 LGHDT, CDR2 YNNKEL (reference sequence). Trimming left V 1 base short and J 4 bases short, with 14 bases between. The CDR3 sequence is 15 residues long. The CDR3 is CASSQGWQVLYEQYF. The CDR3 DNA reads TGTGCCAGCAGCCAAGGATGGCAGGTTCTATACGAGCAGTACTTC.

CDR3 loop: CASSQREVGGPEAFF. As DNA, the CDR3 is TGCGCCAGCAGCCAACGGGAGGTGGGGGGTCCTGAAGCTTTCTTT. V is TRBV4-1 and J is TRBJ1-1; D may be TRBD1 (5 bases). The germline V gene encodes CDR1 MGHRA and CDR2 YSYEKL. The ends were cut back, 2 bases at V and 6 bases at J, with 16 bases in the middle. The CDR3 length is 15 residues.

This clone was detected once. This sequence joins TRBV3-1 (or the pseudogene TRBV3-2) and TRBJ1-2, with D unclear. The V gene lost 5 bases and the J gene lost 6 bases, with 13 bases spanning the gap. CDR1 is LGHDT, CDR2 YNNKEL, per germline (reference sequence). This CDR3 is 13 amino acids long. In DNA, the CDR3 is TGTGCCAGCAGCATCAGGAAGGTAGATGGCTACACCTTC. This sequence encodes CASSIRKVDGYTF.

The chain employs TRBV5-1 and TRBJ1-5; no reliable D call. V dropped 4 bases and J dropped 7 bases, with 6 bases sitting between them. The CDR3 has 11 residues. CDR1 is SGHRS and CDR2 is YFSETQ in the germline V gene. DNA for the CDR3: TGCGCCAGCAGCCGTGAGCAGCCCCAGCATTTT. Amino acid sequence: CASSREQPQHF.

The chain is built from TRBV5-1 and TRBJ1-4; 12 bases align to TRBD1. The V segment lost 5 bases and the J segment 7 bases; nucleotides outside the gene matches: 6. Germline V gene data show CDR1 as SGHRS and CDR2 as YFSETQ. The CDR3 is 15 amino acids. CDR3 sequence (DNA): TGCGCCAGCAGACGGGACAGGGGGCGAATTGAAAAACTGTTTTTT. It encodes CASRRDRGRIEKLFF.

The CDR3 DNA is TGTGCCAGCAGTCACCGGACAGATGGCTACACCTTC. It codes for CASSHRTDGYTF. This chain joins TRBV3-1 (or the pseudogene TRBV3-2) and TRBJ1-2; D may be TRBD1 (6 bases). The CDR3 is 12 amino acids. V was shortened by 6 bases and J by 6 bases, with 11 bases between the two germline ends. The germline gives CDR1 LGHDT, CDR2 YNNKEL (reference sequence).

The genes are TRBV5-1 and TRBJ2-7, with D tentatively TRBD1 (5 bases). The CDR3 totals 15 residues. V was pared by 0 bases and J by 0 bases, with 10 bases between. CDR1 is SGHRS, CDR2 YFSETQ, per germline. DNA of the CDR3: TGCGCCAGCAGCTTGGCCAGTGGGGCCTCCTACGAGCAGTACTTC. Its translation is CASSLASGASYEQYF.

This chain joins TRBV3-1 (or the pseudogene TRBV3-2) and TRBJ1-3; no definite D call. Germline V lookup: CDR1 LGHDT, CDR2 YNNKEL (reference sequence). The CDR3 consists of 13 residues. Between the trimmed V and J ends, which lost 5 bases and 5 bases, there was a span of 10 bases. The CDR3 reads CASSSGARNTIYF. Here the CDR3 DNA reads TGTGCCAGCAGCAGTGGAGCCCGAAACACCATATATTTT.

CDR3 DNA sequence: TGTGCCAGCAGTGAAGCGTTAGCGGGGGGACTTAGCAAATTTAACGAGCAGTACTTC. Translating it yields CASSEALAGGLSKFNEQYF. The chain couples TRBV6-1 to TRBJ2-7, with 10 bases lining up with TRBD2. Germline CDR1 is MNHNS and CDR2 is SASEGT. The CDR3 has 19 residues. V shed 0 bases and J 5 bases; nucleotides not matched to a gene: 16.

The rearrangement uses TRBV30 and TRBJ2-1, with 13 bases lining up with TRBD2. CDR1 is GTSNPN and CDR2 is SVGIG in the germline V gene (reference sequence). The CDR3 consists of 12 residues. V trimming: 4 bases; J trimming: 12 bases; junction bases outside the gene matches: 3. The CDR3 here is CAWTRTSGRQFF. As DNA, the CDR3 is TGTGCCTGGACCAGGACTAGCGGGAGGCAGTTCTTC.

V is TRBV3-1 (or the pseudogene TRBV3-2) and J is TRBJ1-1; 7 nucleotides align to TRBD1. Looked up from germline, CDR1 is LGHDT and CDR2 is YNNKEL (reference sequence). The CDR3 contains 15 residues. The V and J ends lost 0 bases and 1 base, in that order; junction bases with no gene match: 2. Written as DNA, the CDR3 is TGTGCCAGCAGCCAAGAAGGGACAGAGAACACTGAAGCTTTCTTT. Its protein is CASSQEGTENTEAFF.

The chain uses TRBV5-1 and TRBJ1-1, with D unresolved. CDR1 is SGHRS, CDR2 YFSETQ, per germline. Between the trimmed V and J ends, which lost 0 bases and 11 bases, there was a span of 8 bases. This CDR3 contains 11 residues. Here the CDR3 DNA reads TGCGCCAGCAGCTTGGAGGCGGAGGCTTTCTTT. Translated, it gives CASSLEAEAFF.

The CDR3 is CASSLGTSGYNEQFF. Here the CDR3 DNA reads TGTGCCAGCAGCCTCGGGACTAGTGGCTACAATGAGCAGTTCTTC. The chain has TRBV9 and TRBJ2-1; TRBD2 agrees at 8 bases. The CDR3 consists of 15 residues. The V gene end was trimmed by 4 bases and the J gene end by 3 bases; junction bases not matched to a gene: 6. Germline V gives CDR1 SGDLS, CDR2 YYNGEE. Full variable domain (remainder filled in from reference TRBV9 and TRBJ2-1): DSGVTQTPKHLITATGQRVTLRCSPRSGDLSVYWYQQSLDQGLQFLIQYYNGEERAKGNILERFSAQQFPDLHSELNLSSLELGDSALYFCASSLGTSGYNEQFFGPGTRLTVL.